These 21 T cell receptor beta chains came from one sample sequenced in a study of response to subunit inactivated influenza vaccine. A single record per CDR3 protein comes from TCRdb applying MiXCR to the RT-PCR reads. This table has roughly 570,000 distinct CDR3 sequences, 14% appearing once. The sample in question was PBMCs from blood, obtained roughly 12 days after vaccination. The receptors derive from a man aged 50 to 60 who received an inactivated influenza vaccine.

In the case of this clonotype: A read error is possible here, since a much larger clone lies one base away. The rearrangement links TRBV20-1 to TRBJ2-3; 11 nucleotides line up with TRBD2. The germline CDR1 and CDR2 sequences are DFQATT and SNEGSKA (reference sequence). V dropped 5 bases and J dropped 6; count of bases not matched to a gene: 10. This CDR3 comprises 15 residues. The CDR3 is CSALAGGIRTDTQYF. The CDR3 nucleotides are TGCAGTGCTCTAGCGGGGGGAATCAGGACGGATACGCAGTATTTT.

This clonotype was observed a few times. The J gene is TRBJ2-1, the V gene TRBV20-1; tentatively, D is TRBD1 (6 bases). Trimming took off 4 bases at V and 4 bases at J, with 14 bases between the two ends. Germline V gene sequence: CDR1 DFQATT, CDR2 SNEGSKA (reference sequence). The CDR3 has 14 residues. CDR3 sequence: CSANRQDTYNEQFF. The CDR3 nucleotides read TGCAGTGCTAATAGACAGGACACTTACAATGAGCAGTTCTTC.

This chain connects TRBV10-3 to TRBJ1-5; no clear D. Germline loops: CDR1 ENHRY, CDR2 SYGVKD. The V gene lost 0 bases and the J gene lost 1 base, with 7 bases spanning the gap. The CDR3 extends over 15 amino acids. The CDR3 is CAISESVQSNQPQHF. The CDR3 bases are TGTGCCATCAGTGAGTCGGTACAGAGCAATCAGCCCCAGCATTTT.

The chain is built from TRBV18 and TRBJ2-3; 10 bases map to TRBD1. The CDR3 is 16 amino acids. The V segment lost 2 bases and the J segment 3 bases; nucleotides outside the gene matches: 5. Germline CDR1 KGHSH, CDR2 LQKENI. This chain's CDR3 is CASSPGLGQGTDTQYF. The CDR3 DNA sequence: TGTGCCAGCTCACCAGGTTTGGGACAGGGGACAGATACGCAGTATTTT.

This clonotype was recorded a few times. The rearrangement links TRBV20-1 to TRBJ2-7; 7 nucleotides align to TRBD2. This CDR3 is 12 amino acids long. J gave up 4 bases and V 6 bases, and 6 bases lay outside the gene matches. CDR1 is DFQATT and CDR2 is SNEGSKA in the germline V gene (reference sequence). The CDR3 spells CSAQTGGYEQYF. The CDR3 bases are TGCAGTGCCCAGACGGGGGGATACGAGCAGTACTTC.

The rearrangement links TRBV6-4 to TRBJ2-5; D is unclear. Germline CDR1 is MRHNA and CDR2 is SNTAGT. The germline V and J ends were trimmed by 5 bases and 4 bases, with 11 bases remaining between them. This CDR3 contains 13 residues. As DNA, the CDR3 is TGTGCCAGCAGTCTGACTTATCTAGAGACCCAGTACTTC. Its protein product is CASSLTYLETQYF.

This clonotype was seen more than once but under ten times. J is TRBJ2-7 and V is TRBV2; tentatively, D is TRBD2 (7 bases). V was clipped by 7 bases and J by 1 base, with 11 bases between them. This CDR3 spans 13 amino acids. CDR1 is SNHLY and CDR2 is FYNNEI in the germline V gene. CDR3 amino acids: CASTGGRSYEQYF. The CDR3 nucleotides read TGTGCCAGCACCGGGGGGCGATCCTACGAGCAGTACTTC.

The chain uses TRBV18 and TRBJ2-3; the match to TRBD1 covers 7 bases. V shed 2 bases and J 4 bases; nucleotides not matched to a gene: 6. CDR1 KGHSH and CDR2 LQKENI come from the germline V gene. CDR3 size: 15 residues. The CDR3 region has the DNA TGTGCCAGCTCACCATTGGACAGGAAACCAGATACGCAGTATTTT. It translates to CASSPLDRKPDTQYF.

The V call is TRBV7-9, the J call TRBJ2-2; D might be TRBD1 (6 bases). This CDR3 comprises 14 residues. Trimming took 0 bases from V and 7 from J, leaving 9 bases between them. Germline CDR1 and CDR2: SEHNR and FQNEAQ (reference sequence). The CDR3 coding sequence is TGTGCCAGCAGCTTAGCGCCAGGGGTCGGGGAGCTGTTTTTT. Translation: CASSLAPGVGELFF.

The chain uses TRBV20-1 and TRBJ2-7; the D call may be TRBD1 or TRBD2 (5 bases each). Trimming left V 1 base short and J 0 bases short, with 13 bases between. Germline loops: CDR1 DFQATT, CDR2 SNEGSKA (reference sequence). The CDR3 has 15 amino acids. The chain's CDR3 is CSARVRDLSSYEQYF. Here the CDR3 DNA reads TGCAGTGCTAGAGTCCGGGACCTGAGCTCCTACGAGCAGTACTTC.

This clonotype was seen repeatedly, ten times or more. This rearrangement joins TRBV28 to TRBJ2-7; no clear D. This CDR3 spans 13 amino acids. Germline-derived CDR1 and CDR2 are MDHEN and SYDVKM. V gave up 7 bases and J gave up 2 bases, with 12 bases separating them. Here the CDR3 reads CASIDTPTYEQYF. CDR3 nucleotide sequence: TGTGCCAGCATCGATACTCCTACCTACGAGCAGTACTTC.

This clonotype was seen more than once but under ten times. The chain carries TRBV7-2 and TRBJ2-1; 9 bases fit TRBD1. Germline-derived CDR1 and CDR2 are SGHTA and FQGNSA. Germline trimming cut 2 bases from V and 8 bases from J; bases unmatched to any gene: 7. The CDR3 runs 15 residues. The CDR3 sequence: CASSLPGQGGHEQFF. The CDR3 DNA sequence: TGTGCCAGCAGCTTACCGGGACAGGGAGGGCATGAGCAGTTCTTC. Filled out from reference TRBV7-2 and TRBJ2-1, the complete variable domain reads GAGVSQSPSNKVTEKGKDVELRCDPISGHTALYWYRQSLGQGLEFLIYFQGNSAPDKSGLPSDRFSAERTGGSVSTLTIQRTQQEDSAVYLCASSLPGQGGHEQFFGPGTRLTVL.

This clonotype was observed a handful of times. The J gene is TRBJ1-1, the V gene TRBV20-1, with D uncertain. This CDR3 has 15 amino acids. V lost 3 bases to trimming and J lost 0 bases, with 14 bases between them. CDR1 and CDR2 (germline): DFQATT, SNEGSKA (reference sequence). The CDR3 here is CSASGQEPVNTEAFF. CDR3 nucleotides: TGCAGTGCTAGTGGTCAGGAGCCCGTGAACACTGAAGCTTTCTTT.

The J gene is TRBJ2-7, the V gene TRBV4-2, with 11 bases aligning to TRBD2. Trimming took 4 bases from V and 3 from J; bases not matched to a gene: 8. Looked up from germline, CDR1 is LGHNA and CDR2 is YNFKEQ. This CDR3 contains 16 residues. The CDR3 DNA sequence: TGTGCCAGCAGCCGAGAAGGGACTAGCGGTTACTACGAGCAGTACTTC. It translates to CASSREGTSGYYEQYF.

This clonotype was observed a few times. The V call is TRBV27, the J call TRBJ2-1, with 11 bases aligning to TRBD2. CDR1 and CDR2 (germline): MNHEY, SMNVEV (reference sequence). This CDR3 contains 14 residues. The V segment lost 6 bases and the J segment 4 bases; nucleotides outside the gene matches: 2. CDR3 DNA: TGTGCCAGCAGGACTAGCGGGATTTACAATGAGCAGTTCTTC. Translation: CASRTSGIYNEQFF.

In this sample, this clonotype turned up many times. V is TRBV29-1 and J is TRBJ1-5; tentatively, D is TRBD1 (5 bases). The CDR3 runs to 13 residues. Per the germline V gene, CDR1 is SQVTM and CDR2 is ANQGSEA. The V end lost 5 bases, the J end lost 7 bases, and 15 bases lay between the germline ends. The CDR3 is CSVSSAGGQPQHF. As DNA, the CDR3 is TGCAGCGTTTCTTCAGCCGGGGGACAGCCCCAGCATTTT.

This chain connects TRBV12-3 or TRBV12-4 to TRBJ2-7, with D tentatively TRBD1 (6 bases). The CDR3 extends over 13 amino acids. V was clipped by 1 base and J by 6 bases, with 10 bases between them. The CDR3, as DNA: TGTGCCAGCAGTTTAGGGGGGCTGGGCGAGCAGTACTTC. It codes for CASSLGGLGEQYF.

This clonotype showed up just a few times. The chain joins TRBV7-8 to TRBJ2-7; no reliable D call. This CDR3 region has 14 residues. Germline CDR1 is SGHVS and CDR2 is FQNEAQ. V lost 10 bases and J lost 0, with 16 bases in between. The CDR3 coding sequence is TGTGCCACGTCAGACTGGGAAAGCTCCTACGAGCAGTACTTC. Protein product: CATSDWESSYEQYF.

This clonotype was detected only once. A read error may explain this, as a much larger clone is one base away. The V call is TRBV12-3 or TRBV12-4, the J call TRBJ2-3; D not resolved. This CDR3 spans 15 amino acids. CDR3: CARSLMGPSTDTQYF. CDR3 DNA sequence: TGTGCCAGGAGTTTAATGGGTCCTAGCACAGATACGCAGTATTTT.

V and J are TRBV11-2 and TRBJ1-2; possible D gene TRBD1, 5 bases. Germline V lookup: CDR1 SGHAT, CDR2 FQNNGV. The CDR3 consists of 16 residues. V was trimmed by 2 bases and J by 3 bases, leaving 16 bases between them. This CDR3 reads CASSLLVRAPYYGYTF. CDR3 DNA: TGTGCCAGCAGCTTACTCGTCAGGGCTCCCTACTATGGCTACACCTTC.

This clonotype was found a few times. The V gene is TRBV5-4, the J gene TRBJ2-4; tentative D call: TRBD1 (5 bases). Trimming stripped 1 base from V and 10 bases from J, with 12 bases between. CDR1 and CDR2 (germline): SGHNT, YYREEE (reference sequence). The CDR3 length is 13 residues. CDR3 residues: CASSLPQGRIQYF. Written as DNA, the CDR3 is TGTGCCAGCAGCTTGCCCCAGGGTAGGATTCAGTACTTC.